This T cell receptor (beta chain) was sequenced during a study of STAT3 mutations in large granular lymphocyte leukemia. As for the study in general: Among longitudinally sequenced T-LGLL patients, roughly half had canonical activating STAT3 mutations detected. Immunosuppressive therapy was given to more than half of T-LGLL patients.

Some 41,000 productive templates were obtained per sample on average. The method was immunoSEQ multiplex PCR; TCRdb's version includes in-frame clones alone and lacks a portion of them. Here the sample spans 11,000 or so clones, about 85% being singletons. Whole-study results and caveats: Every T-LGLL patient had at least one immunodominant TCRbeta clonotype.

Remarks on this clone: Its target is not known.

This CDR3 region has 14 residues. The V end was cut by 5 bases, the J end by 2 bases, with 11 bases between. CDR1 is SEHNR and CDR2 is FQNEAQ in the germline V gene (reference sequence). The chain links TRBV7-9 to TRBJ2-3; D gene ambiguous. The sequence came from an elderly man with T-cell large granular lymphocyte leukemia. Some clones in this sample may be carry-over from other donors' samples. The material sequenced was peripheral blood mononuclear cells. CDR3: CASSVSGSTDTQYF. The CDR3 DNA follows: TGTGCCAGCAGCGTCTCCGGGTCCACAGATACGCAGTATTTT.